The 9 T cell receptor beta chains below were found in one sample sequenced in a study of blood T cell repertoires in COVID-19. Clones were read by immunoSEQ multiplex PCR, and TCRdb kept only the in-frame ones, dropping some. The sample carries tens of thousands of clones, about 81% recorded once. The sequenced sample was peripheral blood. Receptor source: a man aged 50-60 years with acute or convalescent COVID-19.

A single count supports this clone. This sequence joins TRBV24-1 and TRBJ2-1; 9 bases are a match to TRBD1. Germline CDR1 KGHDR, CDR2 SFDVKD. Trimming cost V 12 bases and J 4 bases; bases outside gene matches: 9. The length of the CDR3 is 14 residues. CDR3 sequence reads: CASSMGQGYNEQFF. DNA of the CDR3: TGTGCCTCCTCAATGGGACAGGGTTACAATGAGCAGTTCTTC.

V gene TRBV4-1 combines with J gene TRBJ1-3; possible D gene TRBD1, 6 bases. CDR1 is MGHRA and CDR2 is YSYEKL in the germline V gene. This CDR3 contains 14 residues. Trimming removed 4 bases at V and 11 bases at J, with 18 bases between. CDR3 coding DNA: TGCGCCAGCAGCCCGGGTCGACAGGTCAGGGCCATATATTTT. Protein sequence: CASSPGRQVRAIYF.

The chain employs TRBV10-3 and TRBJ2-2, with TRBD2 as a possible D gene (6 bases). The length of the CDR3 is 15 residues. V dropped 0 bases and J dropped 1 base, with 6 bases sitting between them. Germline V CDR1 and CDR2: ENHRY, SYGVKD. The CDR3 is CAISESAGNTGELFF. Written as DNA, the CDR3 is TGTGCCATCAGTGAGTCAGCGGGGAACACCGGGGAGCTGTTTTTT.

This clone was observed a single time. The chain carries TRBV13 and TRBJ2-2, with a tentative D call TRBD2 (8 bases). Per germline, CDR1 PRHDT and CDR2 FYEKMQ (reference sequence). V shed 5 bases and J shed 1 base, with 14 bases lying between them. The CDR3 is 16 amino acids. The CDR3 nucleotides read TGTGCCAGCAGCCCGGGGGGGACAGAGAACACCGGGGAGCTGTTTTTT. Its protein product is CASSPGGTENTGELFF.

J is TRBJ1-3 and V is TRBV2; D remains ambiguous. Trimming pared 1 base from V and 0 bases from J, leaving 7 bases between. The CDR3 runs to 15 residues. The V gene's germline CDR1 is SNHLY and CDR2 FYNNEI. The DNA of the CDR3 is TGTGCCAGCAGTGAAGGTAGCGGCTCTGGAAACACCATATATTTT. Translating gives CASSEGSGSGNTIYF.

The chain combines TRBV12-3 or TRBV12-4 with TRBJ1-1, with a weak D call TRBD1 (5 bases). The V gene lost 2 bases and the J gene lost 11 bases, with 15 bases spanning the gap. The CDR3 totals 13 residues. The CDR3, as DNA: TGTGCCAGCAGTTTAAATCAGGGTGTGTCGGCTTTCTTT. Its protein is CASSLNQGVSAFF.

This chain joins TRBV12-5 and TRBJ2-2, with 12 bases aligning to TRBD2. V shed 1 base and J 5 bases; nucleotides not matched to a gene: 2. The CDR3 sequence is 16 residues long. The germline CDR1 and CDR2 sequences are LGHNT and FRNRAP. CDR3 sequence reads: CASGLGTSGMTGELFF. In DNA form, the CDR3 reads TGTGCTAGTGGTTTGGGGACTAGCGGGATGACCGGGGAGCTGTTTTTT. The variable domain in full, completed from reference TRBV12-5 and TRBJ2-2, reads DARVTQTPRHKVTEMGQEVTMRCQPILGHNTVFWYRQTMMQGLELLAYFRNRAPLDDSGMPKDRFSAEMPDATLATLKIQPSEPRDSAVYFCASGLGTSGMTGELFFGEGSRLTVL.

In DNA, the CDR3 is TGTGCCAGCGTATGGACAGGGGGCGCGGAAAGTTCACCCCTCCACTTT. Protein product: CASVWTGGAESSPLHF. V usage is TRBV18 and J usage is TRBJ1-6; 11 bases match TRBD1. The CDR3 is 16 residues long. Germline assignment: CDR1 KGHSH and CDR2 LQKENI. V was clipped by 8 bases and J by 9 bases; unmatched bases: 12.

This chain joins TRBV19 and TRBJ2-7; tentatively, D is TRBD1 (5 bases). CDR3 length equals 15 residues. Trimming left V 4 bases short and J 2 bases short, with 15 bases between. The V gene's germline CDR1 is LNHDA and CDR2 SQIVND (reference sequence). CDR3 amino acids: CASSTTGRQAYEQYF. The CDR3 coding sequence is TGTGCCAGTAGTACCACAGGACGCCAGGCCTACGAGCAGTACTTC.